This is a list of T cell receptor beta chains from one sample in a study of blood T cell repertoires in COVID-19. This table comes from immunoSEQ multiplex PCR, and its TCRdb copy is limited to in-frame clones, with some not included. The sample includes approximately 80,000 clones, more than 60% of them seen just once. Material: peripheral blood. The receptors originated from a human donor in a cohort sampled during active COVID-19. Each CDR3 is given with its conserved first and last residue. A D gene is named only where the DNA matches it firmly. A row's size may be missing; if present it is once, few, many or a size class.

>TRBJ1-1|TRBV5-4|NA|TRBD1
CASSPGGGDRRAGTEAFF
TGTGCCAGCAGCCCCGGCGGCGGGGACAGGCGTGCGGGCACTGAAGCTTTCTTT
>TRBJ2-3|TRBV11-3|NA|TRBD2
CASSPTSGPWADTQYF
TGTGCCAGCAGCCCAACTAGCGGTCCCTGGGCAGATACGCAGTATTTT
>TRBJ2-3|TRBV29-1|NA|NA
CSYCKAVSTDTQYF
TGCAGCTATTGCAAAGCGGTGAGCACAGATACGCAGTATTTT
>TRBJ2-1|TRBV28|NA|NA
CASSLSGGAYNEQFF
TGTGCCAGCAGTTTAAGTGGCGGGGCCTACAATGAGCAGTTCTTC
>TRBJ1-4|TRBV30|NA|TRBD1
CACNRGLNEKLFF
TGTGCCTGCAACAGGGGTTTAAATGAAAAACTGTTTTTT
>TRBJ1-5|TRBV30|NA|NA
CAWGPGSNQPQHF
TGTGCCTGGGGTCCGGGGAGCAATCAGCCCCAGCATTTT
>TRBJ2-3|TRBV28|NA|TRBD1
CASSLWGTGLLRTDTQYF
TGTGCCAGCAGTTTATGGGGGACAGGGCTACTGCGCACAGATACGCAGTATTTT
>TRBJ2-1|TRBV4-3|NA|NA
CASSQGLASYNEQFF
TGCGCCAGCAGCCAAGGGCTAGCTTCCTACAATGAGCAGTTCTTC
>TRBJ1-5|TRBV4-3|NA|TRBD1
CASSQDRGVVQPQHF
TGCGCCAGCAGCCAAGACAGGGGGGTGGTTCAGCCCCAGCATTTT
>TRBJ1-1|TRBV14|NA|NA
CASSQDSGSEAFF
TGTGCCAGCAGCCAAGATTCGGGATCTGAAGCTTTCTTT
>TRBJ1-6|TRBV25-1|NA|TRBD1
CASSEYGTGLNSPLHF
TGTGCCAGCAGTGAATATGGGACAGGCCTTAATTCACCCCTCCACTTT
>TRBJ1-2|TRBV7-9|NA|TRBD1
CASSSSGTGFYGYTF
TGTGCCAGCAGCTCCTCCGGGACAGGGTTCTATGGCTACACCTTC
>TRBJ1-2|TRBV24-1|NA|TRBD1
CATSETGDYGYTF
TGTGCCACCAGTGAAACAGGGGACTATGGCTACACCTTC
>TRBJ2-7|TRBV7-6|NA|NA
CASSFEGGEQYF
TGTGCCAGCAGCTTTGAGGGAGGCGAGCAGTACTTC
>TRBJ1-1|TRBV7-6|NA|NA
CASSLEDGGTEAFF
TGTGCCAGCAGCTTAGAAGACGGCGGCACTGAAGCTTTCTTT
>TRBJ1-2|TRBV28|few|TRBD1
CASSHSQDRGSYGYTF
TGTGCCAGCAGTCACTCCCAGGACAGGGGGTCCTATGGCTACACCTTC
>TRBJ1-6|TRBV2|NA|NA
CASSEQQGDNSPLHF
TGTGCCAGCAGTGAACAGCAGGGCGATAATTCACCCCTCCACTTT
>TRBJ2-2|TRBV4-2|NA|TRBD1
CASSLGTGRTGELFF
TGTGCCAGCAGCTTAGGGACAGGGAGGACCGGGGAGCTGTTTTTT
>TRBJ2-5|TRBV2|NA|TRBD1
CASRRDRGFQETQYF
TGTGCCAGCAGAAGGGACAGGGGGTTCCAAGAGACCCAGTACTTC
>TRBJ1-4|TRBV9|NA|TRBD1
CASSVAGQPGEKLFF
TGTGCCAGCAGCGTAGCGGGACAGCCGGGGGAAAAACTGTTTTTT
>TRBJ2-7|TRBV27|few|TRBD2
CASSLSYSGSSYEQYF
TGTGCCAGCAGTTTATCGTATAGCGGGAGCTCCTACGAGCAGTACTTC
>TRBJ1-6|TRBV3-1/TRBV3-2|NA|NA
CASSQAERGSPLHF
TGTGCCAGCAGCCAAGCGGAGCGGGGTTCACCCCTCCACTTT
>TRBJ2-7|TRBV6-6|NA|TRBD1
CASATQGTGFIEQYF
TGTGCCAGCGCTACACAAGGGACAGGTTTTATCGAGCAGTACTTC
>TRBJ1-5|TRBV18|NA|NA
CASSLQDSSNQPQHF
TGTGCCAGCTCACTCCAGGACAGTAGCAATCAGCCCCAGCATTTT
>TRBJ1-1|TRBV5-1|NA|NA
CASSLKDPGQMNTEAFF
TGCGCCAGCAGCTTGAAGGATCCGGGACAAATGAACACTGAAGCTTTCTTT
>TRBJ2-7|TRBV9|NA|NA
CASSASGGEGQYF
TGTGCCAGCAGCGCCTCAGGAGGAGAGGGGCAGTACTTC
>TRBJ2-1|TRBV6-2/TRBV6-3|medium-sized|NA
CASSYSREYAYNEQFF
TGTGCCAGCAGTTACTCACGGGAGTACGCCTACAATGAGCAGTTCTTC
>TRBJ2-2|TRBV9|few|NA
CASSAVTGELFF
TGTGCCAGCAGCGCCGTGACCGGGGAGCTGTTTTTT
>TRBJ2-3|TRBV15|NA|NA
CATREQPSTDTQYF
TGTGCCACCAGGGAGCAACCTAGCACAGATACGCAGTATTTT
>TRBJ1-2|TRBV19|NA|TRBD1
CASSMFGTGEDYGYTF
TGTGCCAGTAGTATGTTTGGGACAGGGGAGGACTATGGCTACACCTTC
>TRBJ1-1|TRBV12-5|few|NA
CASASDGGAFWIF
TGTGCTAGTGCCTCCGACGGGGGGGCATTTTGGATCTTT
>TRBJ1-2|TRBV7-9|NA|TRBD1
CASSFVWRGRGGYTF
TGTGCCAGCAGCTTTGTTTGGAGGGGGCGGGGTGGCTACACCTTC
>TRBJ2-1|TRBV5-6|NA|TRBD2
CASSSGLTPNNEQFF
TGTGCCAGCAGCTCGGGACTAACCCCCAACAATGAGCAGTTCTTC
>TRBJ1-2|TRBV19|NA|NA
CASSISVGGDYGYTF
TGTGCCAGTAGTATATCTGTCGGGGGGGATTATGGCTACACCTTC
>TRBJ2-4|TRBV29-1|NA|NA
CSVLGQSNKNIQYF
TGCAGCGTCCTCGGACAGTCTAATAAAAACATTCAGTACTTC
>TRBJ2-2|TRBV27|NA|TRBD1
CASSLSTGRFGELFF
TGTGCCAGCAGTTTATCGACAGGGCGGTTCGGGGAGCTGTTTTTT
>TRBJ2-2|TRBV5-4|NA|NA
CASSEGSGGANTGELFF
TGTGCCAGCAGCGAGGGAAGTGGGGGCGCAAACACCGGGGAGCTGTTTTTT
>TRBJ1-5|TRBV6-1|NA|NA
CASSEGRRNSNQPQHF
TGTGCCAGCAGTGAAGGGCGGAGAAATAGCAATCAGCCCCAGCATTTT
>TRBJ1-1|TRBV6-2/TRBV6-3|NA|NA
CASSYGGNTEAFF
TGTGCCAGCAGTTACGGAGGGAACACTGAAGCTTTCTTT
>TRBJ1-1|TRBV5-1|NA|TRBD1
CASSPRTGEGTEAFF
TGCGCCAGCAGCCCAAGGACAGGGGAGGGCACTGAAGCTTTCTTT
>TRBJ1-2|TRBV5-1|NA|TRBD1
CASSFRTGSYGYTF
TGCGCCAGCAGCTTCCGGACAGGGAGCTACGGCTACACCTTC
>TRBJ1-1|TRBV18|NA|NA
CASSPTGTEAFF
TGTGCCAGCTCACCGACGGGTACTGAAGCTTTCTTT